The 26 T cell receptor beta chains below come from one sample, sequenced in a study of early T cells in non-severe SARS-CoV-2 infection. MiXCR was run by TCRdb on the 5' RACE reads, yielding one entry per CDR3 protein. The data contain 45,000 to 55,000 distinct CDR3 sequences, about 6.2% of them singletons. Specimen: whole blood. These receptors were obtained from an adult who was a healthcare worker with PCR-confirmed SARS-CoV-2 infection or an uninfected control (not recorded which).

This clonotype was seen at least ten times. The genes are TRBV5-1 and TRBJ1-1; tentative D call: TRBD1 (5 bases). The CDR3 is 15 residues long. Looked up from germline, CDR1 is SGHRS and CDR2 is YFSETQ. The ends were cut back, 4 bases at V and 1 base at J, with 14 bases in the middle. CDR3 residues: CASSQEQVRNTEAFF. CDR3 nucleotides: TGCGCCAGCAGCCAGGAACAGGTCCGGAACACTGAAGCTTTCTTT.

Comments on this clonotype: The junction differs from germline at one of its ends, possibly a read error. The chain links TRBV28 to TRBJ1-4; tentatively, D is TRBD1 (5 bases). The CDR3 has 18 amino acids. Looked up from germline, CDR1 is MDHEN and CDR2 is SYDVKM. The chain's CDR3 is CASSLWSLRTRGEEKQFF. The CDR3 region has the DNA TGTGCCAGCAGTTTATGGAGTCTCAGGACCCGAGGGGAGGAAAAACAGTTTTTT.

At least ten counts were recorded for this clonotype. The J gene is TRBJ1-6, the V gene TRBV6-1; no clear D. Germline V gives CDR1 MNHNS, CDR2 SASEGT. Trimming cost V 3 bases and J 1 base, with 4 bases left between them. The CDR3 has 14 amino acids. The CDR3 reads CASSDTSYNSPLHF. CDR3 nucleotide sequence: TGTGCCAGCAGTGACACTTCCTATAATTCACCCCTCCACTTT.

The CDR3 DNA reads as TGTGCCAGCAGCTTAAGGGCTGCGAACACCGGGGAGCTGTTTTTT. Amino acids: CASSLRAANTGELFF. The chain couples TRBV11-3 to TRBJ2-2; D remains ambiguous. CDR3 length equals 15 residues. From germline, CDR1 is SGHNT and CDR2 YENEEA. The V and J ends lost 2 bases and 0 bases respectively, with 7 bases between them.

There are many counts of this clonotype. The chain links TRBV15 to TRBJ1-5; 7 nucleotides line up with TRBD1. J gave up 4 bases and V 0 bases, and 6 bases lay outside the gene matches. Germline values: CDR1 LNHNV, CDR2 YYDKDF (reference sequence). The CDR3 has 16 residues. CDR3: CATSRDKGARNQPQHF. For the CDR3, the DNA is TGTGCCACCAGCAGAGATAAGGGGGCCAGGAATCAGCCCCAGCATTTT.

The genes are TRBV28 and TRBJ1-6; D is uncertain. V lost 3 bases and J 0 bases, leaving 6 bases between the germline ends. The CDR3 totals 15 residues. Germline values: CDR1 MDHEN, CDR2 SYDVKM. In DNA, the CDR3 is TGTGCCAGCAGTTTCGGCGGCTCCTATAATTCACCCCTCCACTTT. This sequence encodes CASSFGGSYNSPLHF.

The CDR3 reads CASSPPTGLQPQHF. The CDR3 nucleotides read TGTGCCAGCAGCCCCCCCACAGGGTTACAGCCCCAGCATTTT. This sequence joins TRBV11-3 and TRBJ1-5; D possibly corresponds to TRBD1 (6 bases). The CDR3 covers 14 residues. V was pared by 5 bases and J by 7 bases, with 15 bases between. The germline V gene has CDR1 SGHNT and CDR2 YENEEA.

This chain links TRBV7-2 with TRBJ1-4; TRBD1 matches at 9 bases. Germline lookup yields CDR1 SGHTA and CDR2 FQGNSA. The V gene end was trimmed by 5 bases and the J gene end by 8 bases; junction bases not matched to a gene: 9. The CDR3 runs 15 residues. DNA of the CDR3: TGTGCCAGCAGCAATACAGGGGGCTTGGACGAAAAACTGTTTTTT. It specifies CASSNTGGLDEKLFF.

The chain carries TRBV30 and TRBJ1-2; D might be TRBD1 (5 bases). V was clipped by 3 bases and J by 4 bases, with 12 bases between them. Germline loops: CDR1 GTSNPN, CDR2 SVGIG (reference sequence). This CDR3 region has 13 residues. The chain's CDR3 is CAWRDPGLYGYTF. Here the CDR3 DNA reads TGTGCCTGGAGAGATCCGGGGCTCTATGGCTACACCTTC.

The CDR3 region has the DNA TGTGCCAGCAGCCCTGCGGGCACAGATACGCAGTATTTT. Its protein product is CASSPAGTDTQYF. This sequence joins TRBV11-3 and TRBJ2-3; D is undetermined. There are 13 residues in the CDR3. Per the germline V gene, CDR1 is SGHNT and CDR2 is YENEEA. V lost 5 bases and J 1 base, leaving 7 bases between the germline ends.

This clonotype was seen ten or more times. The chain joins TRBV7-2 to TRBJ1-1; no definite D call. The CDR3 is made up of 13 amino acids. With 2 bases removed from V and 3 bases from J, the gap between germline ends came to 7 bases. Germline V lookup: CDR1 SGHTA, CDR2 FQGNSA. This CDR3 is CASSLTQDTEAFF. DNA for the CDR3: TGTGCCAGCAGCTTAACCCAGGACACTGAAGCTTTCTTT.

This clonotype was observed a handful of times. The chain employs TRBV7-9 and TRBJ1-1; D possibly corresponds to TRBD1 (6 bases). The germline V gene encodes CDR1 SEHNR and CDR2 FQNEAQ (reference sequence). CDR3 size: 14 residues. Trimming took off 5 bases at V and 8 bases at J, with 18 bases between the two ends. CDR3: CASSVIARGGEAFF. The CDR3 nucleotides read TGTGCCAGCAGCGTTATAGCCAGGGGCGGCGAAGCTTTCTTT.

The table lists this clonotype with many counts. The genes are TRBV7-6 and TRBJ1-2; D might be TRBD1 (5 bases). CDR1 SGHVS and CDR2 FNYEAQ come from the germline V gene. The V and J ends lost 5 bases and 6 bases respectively, with 10 bases between them. The CDR3 covers 12 residues. Here the CDR3 DNA reads TGTGCCAGCAGCACGGGGGACGATGGCTACACCTTC. Protein sequence: CASSTGDDGYTF.

The chain is built from TRBV5-5 and TRBJ1-5; D call uncertain. Trimming removed 2 bases at V and 0 bases at J, with 6 bases between. The CDR3 sequence is 14 residues long. Germline V gives CDR1 SGHKS, CDR2 YYEKEE (reference sequence). In nucleotides, the CDR3 is TGTGCCAGCAGCTTAGGTTATAGCAATCAGCCCCAGCATTTT. Amino acid sequence: CASSLGYSNQPQHF. The whole variable domain, filled in from reference TRBV5-5 and TRBJ1-5, reads DAGVTQSPTHLIKTRGQQVTLRCSPISGHKSVSWYQQVLGQGPQFIFQYYEKEERGRGNFPDRFSARQFPNYSSELNVNALLLGDSALYLCASSLGYSNQPQHFGDGTRLSIL.

The chain has TRBV7-2 and TRBJ2-5; possibly TRBD1 or TRBD2 for D (6 bases each). Trimming removed 2 bases from V and 5 bases from J, with 12 bases in between. The CDR3 has 14 residues. Germline V gene lookup returns CDR1 SGHTA and CDR2 FQGNSA. Written as DNA, the CDR3 is TGTGCCAGCAGCTTAACGAGGGGGGTGGAGACCCAGTACTTC. It codes for CASSLTRGVETQYF.

This clonotype showed up many times. The J gene is TRBJ2-2, the V gene TRBV10-1, with 8 bases that match TRBD1. The CDR3 is 16 amino acids. Unmatched junction bases numbered 9, after V lost 6 bases and J lost 3 bases. The V gene's germline CDR1 is WNHNN and CDR2 SYGVQD (reference sequence). CDR3: CASSETGARDTGELFF. In nucleotides, the CDR3 is TGCGCCAGCAGCGAGACAGGGGCGCGGGACACCGGGGAGCTGTTTTTT.

This clonotype came up many times. The chain recombines TRBV27 with TRBJ2-7; 9 positions agree with TRBD1. The CDR3 covers 13 residues. With 5 bases clipped from V and 7 bases from J, the junction kept 6 bases outside the gene matches. Germline lookup yields CDR1 MNHEY and CDR2 SMNVEV (reference sequence). The CDR3 protein is CASSPGQGWEQYF. For the CDR3, the DNA is TGTGCCAGCAGTCCGGGACAGGGTTGGGAGCAGTACTTC.

This clonotype was picked up many times. This chain connects TRBV4-1 to TRBJ2-1; D gene ambiguous. CDR1 and CDR2 from the germline V gene are MGHRA and YSYEKL. The CDR3 sequence is 12 residues long. Trimming removed 4 bases from V and 5 bases from J, with 6 bases in between. CDR3 sequence (DNA): TGCGCCAGCAGCCGAGTAAACAATGAGCAGTTCTTC. Its protein is CASSRVNNEQFF.

Ten or more counts support this clonotype. The chain links TRBV4-2 to TRBJ2-1, with 9 positions matching TRBD2. Germline CDR1 reads LGHNA; CDR2 reads YNFKEQ. After removal of 3 bases from V and 5 bases from J, the junction contained 5 bases not matched to a gene. The CDR3 contains 15 residues. The DNA for the CDR3 is TGTGCCAGCAGCCATCTTAGCGGGGGAGACAATGAGCAGTTCTTC. It translates to CASSHLSGGDNEQFF.

This clonotype occurred many times. The chain joins TRBV19 to TRBJ1-5; 8 bases line up with TRBD1. Looked up from germline, CDR1 is LNHDA and CDR2 is SQIVND (reference sequence). CDR3 length equals 15 residues. With V trimmed by 3 bases and J by 2 bases, 3 bases remained unmatched. CDR3 sequence (DNA): TGTGCCAGTAGTATTACAGGGGGTGGCAATCAGCCCCAGCATTTT. This translates into CASSITGGGNQPQHF.

The sample holds many counts of this clonotype. V and J are TRBV4-3 and TRBJ1-3; D gene uncertain. Germline CDR1 is LGHNA and CDR2 is YSLEER. Trimming shortened V by 3 bases and J by 4 bases, and 13 bases separated the two germline ends. CDR3 length: 15 amino acids. CDR3 DNA sequence: TGCGCCAGCAGCCACCGATCAGGTCCAGGAAACACCATATATTTT. It is translated as CASSHRSGPGNTIYF.

This chain links TRBV10-3 with TRBJ2-3; D call uncertain. The germline CDR1 and CDR2 sequences are ENHRY and SYGVKD. This CDR3 spans 13 amino acids. V was cut by 4 bases and J by 1 base, with 6 bases left in between. The CDR3 sequence: CAISAQGTDTQYF. DNA of the CDR3: TGTGCCATCAGTGCCCAGGGCACAGATACGCAGTATTTT.

The rearrangement joins TRBV18 to TRBJ1-2; unclear D gene. Trimming left V 6 bases short and J 5 bases short, with 13 bases between. Germline V gene lookup returns CDR1 KGHSH and CDR2 LQKENI. The CDR3 covers 13 residues. DNA of the CDR3: TGTGCCAGCTCTCAGGCCAGTCTATATGGCTACACCTTC. Encoded protein: CASSQASLYGYTF. Supplemented by reference TRBV18 and TRBJ1-2, the full variable domain reads NAGVMQNPRHLVRRRGQEARLRCSPMKGHSHVYWYRQLPEEGLKFMVYLQKENIIDESGMPKERFSAEFPKEGPSILRIQQVVRGDSAAYFCASSQASLYGYTFGSGTRLTVV.

This clonotype has just a few counts. The chain carries TRBV20-1 and TRBJ2-2; a weak D match, TRBD2 (5 bases). Trimming took 3 bases from V and 1 from J, leaving 6 bases between them. This CDR3 has 13 residues. The V gene's germline CDR1 is DFQATT and CDR2 SNEGSKA (reference sequence). The CDR3 loop reads CSASGENTGELFF. The CDR3 nucleotides read TGCAGTGCTAGCGGGGAGAACACCGGGGAGCTGTTTTTT.

This clonotype was observed a few times. The rearrangement links TRBV14 to TRBJ2-1, with D unclear. This CDR3 contains 16 residues. Deletions cut 1 base from V and 2 bases from J, with 12 bases between. Looked up from germline, CDR1 is SGHDN and CDR2 is FVKESK. The CDR3 protein is CASSQGWSPTYNEQFF. As DNA, the CDR3 is TGTGCCAGCAGCCAAGGGTGGTCTCCCACCTACAATGAGCAGTTCTTC.

This clonotype was seen ten or more times. J is TRBJ2-7 and V is TRBV20-1; TRBD1 is a possible D gene (6 bases). The V gene's germline CDR1 is DFQATT and CDR2 SNEGSKA (reference sequence). Trimming cost V 5 bases and J 0 bases, with 14 bases left between them. This CDR3 region has 14 residues. Here the CDR3 DNA reads TGCAGTGCTCAGAGTCCAGGGGTCTCCTACGAGCAGTACTTC. It specifies CSAQSPGVSYEQYF.